This TCR beta chain was observed in a study of T cell responses to AZD1222 COVID-19 vaccine. Study findings and constraints: The breadth and depth of Spike-specific TCRs increased once two AZD1222 doses had been given. Among the donors, most were white British and more were female, and clonal diversity was possibly underestimated.

V was pared by 5 bases and J by 3 bases, with 17 bases between. Germline CDR1 is SGHVS and CDR2 is FQNEAQ. The CDR3 has 15 amino acids. On this clone itself: What it binds is unknown.

Measured with immunoSEQ multiplex PCR; TCRdb has only the in-frame clones, and not every one. The table lists 74,000 or so clones, about 85% of them singletons, with around 20% in the top ten. The chain couples TRBV7-8 to TRBJ2-7; D may be TRBD2 (5 bases). Sequenced material: peripheral blood, taken on day 0 of AZD1222 vaccination. The sequence was obtained from an adult in good health. The CDR3 sequence: CASSQTAQGSYEQYF. CDR3 in DNA: TGTGCCAGCAGCCAGACCGCCCAAGGGAGCTACGAGCAGTACTTC.